The source of this T cell receptor (beta chain) is a study of CD8 T cells in Susac syndrome. Random hexamers were used to reverse transcribe 0.5 to 1 ug of RNA. Amplification of TCR beta CDR3 was carried out by immunoSEQ multiplex PCR, which covered 54 Vbeta and 13 Jbeta segments. TCRdb redid the calling of the immunoSEQ multiplex PCR reads with MiXCR, one entry per CDR3 protein. The sample yields about 160,000 distinct CDR3 sequences, around 92% seen once. V lost 4 bases to trimming and J lost 4 bases; unmatched junction nucleotides: 8. The germline CDR1 and CDR2 sequences are SGHNT and YYREEE (reference sequence). The CDR3 is made up of 16 amino acids. Findings and caveats of the study: It was acknowledged in the study that its TCR sequencing and HLA analysis involved a relatively small number of individuals.

As to this clonotype: Its antigen is not known.

The genes are TRBV5-4 and TRBJ2-2; 9 bases align to TRBD1. The sequence derives from a human donor in good health. Sequenced sample: CD4+ T cells from PBMCs. CDR3: CASSGTGTGITGELFF. CDR3 in DNA: TGTGCCAGCAGCGGAACCGGGACAGGGATCACCGGGGAGCTGTTTTTT.